Listed here are 17 T cell receptor beta chains from one sample, sequenced in a study of shared clonotypes between healthy human individuals. Profiled with immunoSEQ multiplex PCR; TCRdb holds only in-frame clones, not every one. The data show about 2.1 million clones, with about 93% seen just once and about 1.5% held by the top ten. Positively selected for CCR7, the CD45RO-negative cells used as naive CD8 cells excluded terminally differentiated effector memory CD45RA+ cells. The sequenced material came from naive CD8+ T cells from PBMCs. The origin of the receptors is a man younger than 35 in good health. Some clones in this sample may be carry-over from other donors' samples.

To note about this clone: The same CDR3 is also encoded by other DNA sequences in this sample. The chain recombines TRBV9 with TRBJ1-5, with D unclear. V was pared by 0 bases and J by 3 bases, with 7 bases between. The CDR3 covers 14 residues. The germline V gene has CDR1 SGDLS and CDR2 YYNGEE. CDR3 amino acids: CASSVDGSNQPQHF. The CDR3 DNA is TGTGCCAGCAGCGTAGACGGATCCAATCAGCCCCAGCATTTT.

The rearrangement links TRBV29-1 to TRBJ2-6; TRBD1 might be the D (5 bases). The CDR3 is 19 amino acids. Per germline, CDR1 SQVTM and CDR2 ANQGSEA. V dropped 0 bases and J dropped 3 bases, with 21 bases sitting between them. The DNA for the CDR3 is TGCAGCGTTGAAGATGGGCAGGGTAGAAGTGAGGTTGGGGCCAACGTCCTGACTTTC. It codes for CSVEDGQGRSEVGANVLTF.

This chain uses TRBV7-9 with TRBJ2-5; D is unclear. Per germline, CDR1 SEHNR and CDR2 FQNEAQ (reference sequence). CDR3 length equals 15 residues. Trimming shortened V by 2 bases and J by 3 bases, and 13 bases separated the two germline ends. For the CDR3, the DNA is TGTGCCAGCAGCTTAAGAGTGGGGTTGGAAGAGACCCAGTACTTC. Translated, it gives CASSLRVGLEETQYF.

This rearrangement joins TRBV27 to TRBJ1-5; D is perhaps TRBD1 (5 bases). Germline CDR1 reads MNHEY; CDR2 reads SMNVEV (reference sequence). Trimming took off 8 bases at V and 6 bases at J, with 17 bases between the two ends. The CDR3 loop spans 14 amino acids. CDR3 sequence (DNA): TGTGCCAGCTCACCAGGGCTGAAGAGTCAGCCCCAGCATTTT. Its protein is CASSPGLKSQPQHF.

The V call is TRBV27, the J call TRBJ2-1, with TRBD2 matching over 12 bases. The V and J ends lost 7 bases and 6 bases, in that order; junction bases with no gene match: 7. This CDR3 is built from 15 residues. Per the germline V gene, CDR1 is MNHEY and CDR2 is SMNVEV (reference sequence). The CDR3 here is CASKTRTSGINEQFF. DNA for the CDR3: TGTGCCAGCAAAACTCGGACTAGCGGGATCAATGAGCAGTTCTTC.

The chain uses TRBV28 and TRBJ2-2; 10 nucleotides match TRBD1. The CDR3 contains 18 residues. CDR1 is MDHEN and CDR2 is SYDVKM in the germline V gene. V shed 1 base, J shed 7 bases, and the junction held 12 bases outside the gene matches. The CDR3 loop reads CASSLFLSDRGHGGELFF. CDR3 sequence (DNA): TGTGCCAGCAGTTTATTCCTATCTGACAGGGGGCATGGCGGGGAGCTGTTTTTT.

V is TRBV27 and J is TRBJ1-2, with 8 bases lining up with TRBD1. Germline lookup yields CDR1 MNHEY and CDR2 SMNVEV (reference sequence). The CDR3 covers 16 residues. V dropped 2 bases and J dropped 8; count of bases not matched to a gene: 13. CDR3 loop: CASSLNQGQGGRGYTF. In nucleotides, the CDR3 is TGTGCCAGCAGTTTAAACCAAGGACAGGGTGGGAGGGGCTACACCTTC.

The rearrangement joins TRBV29-1 to TRBJ2-1; 8 bases match TRBD2. The CDR3 is 15 amino acids. The V segment lost 6 bases and the J segment 0 bases; nucleotides outside the gene matches: 7. Germline V gene sequence: CDR1 SQVTM, CDR2 ANQGSEA. CDR3 nucleotides: TGCAGCGTCCGGGGGGGGTTCAGCTCCTACAATGAGCAGTTCTTC. This codes for CSVRGGFSSYNEQFF.

This clone was seen once. The CDR3 loop reads CASRPQGVGWGEQYF. The CDR3 DNA reads TGTGCCAGCAGACCTCAGGGGGTAGGATGGGGCGAGCAGTACTTC. The chain recombines TRBV6-1 with TRBJ2-7, with 7 bases identical to TRBD1. Unmatched junction bases numbered 14, after V lost 6 bases and J lost 6 bases. The CDR3 has 15 amino acids. Germline values: CDR1 MNHNS, CDR2 SASEGT.

On this clone itself: The sample contains more than one DNA sequence encoding this CDR3. The V call is TRBV27, the J call TRBJ1-1; D gene ambiguous. The germline V and J ends were trimmed by 3 bases and 3 bases, with 11 bases remaining between them. Germline V lookup: CDR1 MNHEY, CDR2 SMNVEV (reference sequence). The CDR3 has 14 residues. In DNA form, the CDR3 reads TGTGCCAGCAGTTTTGGTGGCGGCGACACTGAAGCTTTCTTT. It specifies CASSFGGGDTEAFF.

The chain joins TRBV7-9 to TRBJ2-5; D possibly matches TRBD1 or TRBD2 (5 bases each). There are 13 residues in the CDR3. Germline V gene data show CDR1 as SEHNR and CDR2 as FQNEAQ (reference sequence). V was clipped by 5 bases and J by 1 base, with 8 bases between them. This CDR3 reads CASSGGPQETQYF. The CDR3 coding sequence is TGTGCCAGCAGCGGGGGTCCCCAAGAGACCCAGTACTTC.

The sample holds a few counts of this clone. The J gene is TRBJ2-2, the V gene TRBV7-9; no definite D call. The germline V gene has CDR1 SEHNR and CDR2 FQNEAQ (reference sequence). This CDR3 has 15 amino acids. Trimming shortened V by 5 bases and J by 6 bases, and 16 bases separated the two germline ends. CDR3 protein: CASSPLYSIPGELFF. In DNA, the CDR3 is TGTGCCAGCAGCCCTCTGTATTCGATACCCGGGGAGCTGTTTTTT.

This chain joins TRBV10-3 and TRBJ2-5; 12 bases map to TRBD1. CDR1 is ENHRY, CDR2 SYGVKD, per germline. V lost 3 bases, J lost 4 bases, and 9 bases stayed unmatched. CDR3 length: 17 residues. This CDR3 reads CAISDPGQGASRETQYF. The CDR3 coding sequence is TGTGCCATCAGTGATCCGGGACAGGGGGCAAGTCGAGAGACCCAGTACTTC.

This clone was detected a few times. This sequence joins TRBV30 and TRBJ1-3; D is undetermined. This CDR3 spans 13 amino acids. Germline V gene sequence: CDR1 GTSNPN, CDR2 SVGIG (reference sequence). V lost 2 bases to trimming and J lost 4 bases, with 9 bases between them. The DNA of the CDR3 is TGTGCCTGGAGTAGGGTGGTCGGAAACACCATATATTTT. It codes for CAWSRVVGNTIYF. Filled out from reference TRBV30 and TRBJ1-3, the complete variable domain reads SQTIHQWPATLVQPVGSPLSLECTVEGTSNPNLYWYRQAAGRGLQLLFYSVGIGQISSEVPQNLSASRPQDRQFILSSKKLLLSDSGFYLCAWSRVVGNTIYFGEGSWLTVV.

The V gene is TRBV27, the J gene TRBJ2-1, with no clear D. V was cut by 6 bases and J by 6 bases, with 24 bases left in between. The CDR3 sequence is 17 residues long. Germline lookup yields CDR1 MNHEY and CDR2 SMNVEV (reference sequence). CDR3 sequence (DNA): TGTGCCAGCAGCTGGCAGCACCCTACGCCTCCACTCAATGAGCAGTTCTTC. This codes for CASSWQHPTPPLNEQFF.

V usage is TRBV5-6 and J usage is TRBJ1-5, with D possibly being TRBD1 (6 bases). V lost 2 bases and J 1 base, leaving 10 bases between the germline ends. The CDR3 is made up of 15 amino acids. CDR1 and CDR2 from the germline V gene are SGHDT and YYEEEE. CDR3 amino acids: CASSLGQKSNQPQHF. The CDR3 DNA reads as TGTGCCAGCAGCTTAGGACAGAAGAGCAATCAGCCCCAGCATTTT.

V gene TRBV12-2 combines with J gene TRBJ2-1; the DNA was not used to check the table's D call, TRBD2. TRBV12-2 is a pseudogene locus. The CDR3 consists of 14 residues. Here the CDR3 reads CASRLISGVNEQFF. The CDR3 nucleotides read TGTGCAAGTCGCCTAATTTCGGGGGTTAATGAGCAGTTCTTC.